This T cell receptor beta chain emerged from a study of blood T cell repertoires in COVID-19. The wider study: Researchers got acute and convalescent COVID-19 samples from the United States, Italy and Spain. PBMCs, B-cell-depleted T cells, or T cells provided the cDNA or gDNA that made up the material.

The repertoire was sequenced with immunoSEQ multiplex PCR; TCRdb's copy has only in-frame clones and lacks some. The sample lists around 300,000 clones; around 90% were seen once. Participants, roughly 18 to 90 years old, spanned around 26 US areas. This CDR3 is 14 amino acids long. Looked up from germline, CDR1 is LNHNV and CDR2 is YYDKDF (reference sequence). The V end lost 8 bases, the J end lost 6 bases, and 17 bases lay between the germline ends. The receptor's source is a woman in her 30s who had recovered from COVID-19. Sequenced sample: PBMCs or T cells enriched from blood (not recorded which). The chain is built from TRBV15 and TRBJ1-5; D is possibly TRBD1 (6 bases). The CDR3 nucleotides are TGTGCCACCCAAGACGGACAGCGAAGTCAGCCCCAGCATTTT. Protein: CATQDGQRSQPQHF.